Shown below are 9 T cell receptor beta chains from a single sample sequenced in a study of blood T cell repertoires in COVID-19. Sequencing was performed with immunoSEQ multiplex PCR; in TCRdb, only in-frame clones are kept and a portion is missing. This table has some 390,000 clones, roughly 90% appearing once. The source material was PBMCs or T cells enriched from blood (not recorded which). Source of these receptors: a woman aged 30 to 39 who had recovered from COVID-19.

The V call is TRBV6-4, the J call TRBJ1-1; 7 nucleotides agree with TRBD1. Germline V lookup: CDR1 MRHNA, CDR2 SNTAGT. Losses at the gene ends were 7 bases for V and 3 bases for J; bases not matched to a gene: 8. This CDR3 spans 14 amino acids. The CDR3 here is CASKGGGDDTEAFF. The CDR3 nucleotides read TGTGCCAGCAAAGGAGGGGGCGATGACACTGAAGCTTTCTTT.

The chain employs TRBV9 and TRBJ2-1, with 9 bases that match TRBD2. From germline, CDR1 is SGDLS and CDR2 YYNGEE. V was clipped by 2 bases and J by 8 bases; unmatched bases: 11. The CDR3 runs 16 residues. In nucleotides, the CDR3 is TGTGCCAGCAGCGTGAGACCGGGACTAGCTAACGATGAGCAGTTCTTC. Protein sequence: CASSVRPGLANDEQFF.

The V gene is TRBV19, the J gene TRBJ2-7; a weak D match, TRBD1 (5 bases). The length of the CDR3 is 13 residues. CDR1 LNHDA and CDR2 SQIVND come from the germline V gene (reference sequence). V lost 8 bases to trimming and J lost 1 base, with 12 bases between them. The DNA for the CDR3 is TGTGCCAGTTCCGAAGGACAATCCTACGAGCAGTACTTC. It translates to CASSEGQSYEQYF.

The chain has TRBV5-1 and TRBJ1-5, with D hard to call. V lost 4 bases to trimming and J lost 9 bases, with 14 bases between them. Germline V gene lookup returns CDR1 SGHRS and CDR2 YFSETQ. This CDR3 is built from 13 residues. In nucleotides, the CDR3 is TGCGCCAGCAGCAGCACTGGTGTTGGGCCCCAGCATTTT. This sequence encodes CASSSTGVGPQHF.

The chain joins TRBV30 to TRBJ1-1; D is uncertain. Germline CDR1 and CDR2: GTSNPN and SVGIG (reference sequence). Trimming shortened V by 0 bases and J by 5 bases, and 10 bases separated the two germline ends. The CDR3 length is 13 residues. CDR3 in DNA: TGTGCCTGGAGTGTTTACGCGTATACTGAAGCTTTCTTT. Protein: CAWSVYAYTEAFF.

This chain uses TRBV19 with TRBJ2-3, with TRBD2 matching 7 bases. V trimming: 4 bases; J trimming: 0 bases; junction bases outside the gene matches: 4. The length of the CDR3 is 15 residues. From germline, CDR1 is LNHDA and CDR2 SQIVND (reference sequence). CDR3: CASSTLAASTDTQYF. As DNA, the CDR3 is TGTGCCAGTAGTACGCTAGCGGCTAGCACAGATACGCAGTATTTT. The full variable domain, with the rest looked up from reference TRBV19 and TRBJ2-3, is DGGITQSPKYLFRKEGQNVTLSCEQNLNHDAMYWYRQDPGQGLRLIYYSQIVNDFQKGDIAEGYSVSREKKESFPLTVTSAQKNPTAFYLCASSTLAASTDTQYFGPGTRLTVL.

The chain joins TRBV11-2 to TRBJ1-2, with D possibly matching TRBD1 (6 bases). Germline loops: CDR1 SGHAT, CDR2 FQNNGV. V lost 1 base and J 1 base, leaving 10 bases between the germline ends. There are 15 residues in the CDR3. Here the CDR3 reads CASSLARGGNYGYTF. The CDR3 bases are TGTGCCAGCAGCTTAGCCAGGGGTGGTAACTATGGCTACACCTTC.

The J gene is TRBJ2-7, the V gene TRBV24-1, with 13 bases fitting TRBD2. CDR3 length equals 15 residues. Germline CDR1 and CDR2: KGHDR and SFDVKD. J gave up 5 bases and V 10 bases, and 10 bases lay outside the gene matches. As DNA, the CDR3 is TGTGCCACAACTCGAACTAGCGGGAGGGTACACGAGCAGTACTTC. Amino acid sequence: CATTRTSGRVHEQYF.

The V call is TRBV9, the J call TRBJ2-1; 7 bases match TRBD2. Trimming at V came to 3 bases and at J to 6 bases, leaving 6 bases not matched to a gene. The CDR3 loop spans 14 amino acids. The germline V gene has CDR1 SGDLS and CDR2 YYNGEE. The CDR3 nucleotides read TGTGCCAGCAGCGCCGGGGGGTTGGGCAATGAGCAGTTCTTC. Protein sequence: CASSAGGLGNEQFF.